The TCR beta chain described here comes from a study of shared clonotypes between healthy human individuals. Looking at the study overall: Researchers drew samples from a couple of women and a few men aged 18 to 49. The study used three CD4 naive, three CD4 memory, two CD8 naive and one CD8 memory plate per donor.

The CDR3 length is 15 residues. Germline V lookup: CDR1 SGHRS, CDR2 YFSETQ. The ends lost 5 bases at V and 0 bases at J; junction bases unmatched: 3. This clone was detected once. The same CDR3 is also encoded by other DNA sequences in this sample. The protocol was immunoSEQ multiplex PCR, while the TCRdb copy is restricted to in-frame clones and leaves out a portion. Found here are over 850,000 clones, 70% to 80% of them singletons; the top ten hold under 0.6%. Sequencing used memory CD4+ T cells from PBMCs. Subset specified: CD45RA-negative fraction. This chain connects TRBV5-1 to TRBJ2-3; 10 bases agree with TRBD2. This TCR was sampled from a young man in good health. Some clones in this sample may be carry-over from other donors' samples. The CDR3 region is CASSTSGASTDTQYF. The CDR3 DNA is TGCGCCAGCAGTACTAGCGGGGCCAGCACAGATACGCAGTATTTT. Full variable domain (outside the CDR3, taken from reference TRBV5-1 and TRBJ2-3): KAGVTQTPRYLIKTRGQQVTLSCSPISGHRSVSWYQQTPGQGLQFLFEYFSETQRNKGNFPGRFSGRQFSNSRSEMNVSTLELGDSALYLCASSTSGASTDTQYFGPGTRLTVL.